This T cell receptor (beta chain) comes out of a study of blood T cell repertoires in COVID-19. Overall study: The study drew acute and convalescent COVID-19 samples from the United States, Italy and Spain. T cells, B-cell-depleted T cells, or PBMCs supplied cDNA or gDNA.

The CDR3 consists of 17 residues. The junction had 8 bases not matched to a gene; V was cut back by 6 bases and J by 3 bases. Germline CDR1 LNHDA, CDR2 SQIVND (reference sequence). Study processing details: From reference gene primer amplification, estimates of nucleated cell counts were derived. Measured with immunoSEQ multiplex PCR; TCRdb has only the in-frame clones, and not every one. The D gene and trimming were derived from the DNA, and the V and J assignments and clone size from that table. This table holds 150,000 to 200,000 clones, over 85% found once. The material sequenced was peripheral blood. This receptor was identified in a woman in her forties or fifties with acute or convalescent COVID-19. The V and J genes are TRBV19 and TRBJ2-2; the match to TRBD2 covers 12 bases. CDR3 nucleotides: TGTGCCAGTAGACCCCCACTAGCGGGAGGATACACCGGGGAGCTGTTTTTT. This sequence encodes CASRPPLAGGYTGELFF.